These T cell receptor beta chains were read from a single sample in a study of regulatory T cells in long-lasting Graves disease. TCRdb re-derived calls from the multiplex PCR reads in MiXCR, one entry per CDR3 protein. The sample shows over 350,000 distinct CDR3 sequences, 15% of them seen only once. These records were also assigned to another study, of T cells in Graves' hyperthyroidism and ophthalmopathy.

The sample consisted of peripheral blood mononuclear cells (PBMCs), taken at new diagnosis, from a patient treated with antithyroid drugs. These receptors all come from a woman aged 40 to 50 with Graves disease. Both conserved end residues are part of each CDR3. Fields, in order: clone size, V gene, J gene, D gene, CDR3 DNA, CDR3 protein. D genes are given only for firm matches. Size is omitted from some rows. Given values are once, few, many or a class for expanded clones.

>many|TRBV6-1|TRBJ1-1|TRBD1
TGTGCCAGCACTCACCAAGGCGACAGGGGGCTTGATGAAGCTTTCTTT
CASTHQGDRGLDEAFF
>many|TRBV2|TRBJ2-7|TRBD1
TGTGCCAGCATGGGACAGGCGATCACCTACGAGCAGTACTTC
CASMGQAITYEQYF
>many|TRBV28|TRBJ2-5|-
TGTGCCAGCAGGACACAAGAGACCCAGTACTTC
CASRTQETQYF
>many|TRBV14|TRBJ2-1|-
TGTGCCAGCAGCCAAGAAGTGGCAGCTGATGAGCAGTTCTTC
CASSQEVAADEQFF
>-|TRBV19|TRBJ2-5|TRBD2
TGTGCCAGTAGTTTAAGAGCGGGAGGGCTGGAGACCCAGTACTTC
CASSLRAGGLETQYF
>many|TRBV2|TRBJ2-5|-
TGTGCCAGCAGAAAGTTGCGGGCGGACCAAGAGACCCAGTACTTC
CASRKLRADQETQYF
>-|TRBV20-1|TRBJ2-7|TRBD2
TGCAGTGCTAGAGATCCTAGCGGGACCTACGAGCAGTACTTC
CSARDPSGTYEQYF
>many|TRBV29-1|TRBJ2-1|TRBD1
TGCAGCGTTTACAGGGGTCCCAATGAGCAGTTCTTC
CSVYRGPNEQFF
>few|TRBV7-3|TRBJ2-1|-
TGTGCCAGCAGCTTAGGAATCCCCTCCTACAATGAGCAGTTCTTC
CASSLGIPSYNEQFF
>many|TRBV11-1|TRBJ2-7|TRBD1
TGTGCCAGCAGACGGACAGGGGCCTACGAGCAGTACTTC
CASRRTGAYEQYF
>-|TRBV12-5|TRBJ2-1|-
TGTGCTAGTGGTTTGCCACTCGGAGGCTACTACTCCTACAATGAGCAGTTCTTC
CASGLPLGGYYSYNEQFF
>few|TRBV4-1|TRBJ2-3|-
TGCGCCAGCAGCCAAACCATTAGCACAGATACGCAGTATTTT
CASSQTISTDTQYF
>many|TRBV20-1|TRBJ2-1|-
TGCAGTGCTAGCCGCCAAGGGGGTGTCAATGAGCAGTTCTTC
CSASRQGGVNEQFF
>-|TRBV5-1|TRBJ2-7|-
TGCGCCAGCATCCCCCTAGGTGTCTACGAGCAGTACTTC
CASIPLGVYEQYF
>many|TRBV27|TRBJ2-1|-
TGTGCCAGCAGTTTTTCCCCCTCCACCTTGGGAGAACCGTTCTTC
CASSFSPSTLGEPFF
>few|TRBV30|TRBJ2-7|-
TGTGCCTCCCTCCAACTAACCATTAGTTCCTACGAGCAGTACTTC
CASLQLTISSYEQYF
>-|TRBV3-1|TRBJ2-7|-
TGTGCCAGCAGCCAGTTGCCCGGGGCGGCAGGCGAGCAGTACTTC
CASSQLPGAAGEQYF
>many|TRBV11-1|TRBJ2-2|-
TGTGCCAGCAGCCTAACGGGTTTCGGGGAGCTGTTTTTT
CASSLTGFGELFF
>-|TRBV6-1|TRBJ2-4|-
TGTGCCAGCAAAGACAGCCATGATTGGGTCAAAAACATTCAGTACTTC
CASKDSHDWVKNIQYF
>many|TRBV12-3/TRBV12-4|TRBJ1-1|-
TGTGCCAGCAGTTTCCCAGGGGCGGAAGCTTTCTTT
CASSFPGAEAFF
>few|TRBV14|TRBJ2-1|TRBD2
TGTGCCAGCAGCCAAGTTGGGCTAGCGGGAATCTATGAGCAGTTCTTC
CASSQVGLAGIYEQFF
>few|TRBV5-6|TRBJ1-1|TRBD1
TGTGCCAGCAGTGCCCAGGGGGCAGGCACTGAAGCTTTCTTT
CASSAQGAGTEAFF
>many|TRBV28|TRBJ2-1|TRBD2
TGTGCCAGCAGAACCTCTAGCGGGAGGGTGTTCTTC
CASRTSSGRVFF
>many|TRBV11-2|TRBJ2-1|-
TGTGCCAGCAGCTTACTCGTGGGCGGGGAAGGGTACAATGAGCAGTTCTTC
CASSLLVGGEGYNEQFF
>few|TRBV28|TRBJ2-7|-
TGTGCCAGCAGTTTTCATTACACATCCTACGAGCAGTACTTC
CASSFHYTSYEQYF
>-|TRBV7-2|TRBJ1-2|-
TGTGCCAGCAGCTACGACAGCTCAGCTAACTATGGCTACACCTTC
CASSYDSSANYGYTF
>few|TRBV5-1|TRBJ1-1|-
TGCGCCAGCAGCTTAACCGGGAACCGGGACACTGAAGCTTTCTTT
CASSLTGNRDTEAFF
>few|TRBV6-6|TRBJ2-1|-
TGTGCCAGCAGTTACTCGGTCACTCCAAGCTACAATGAGCAGTTCTTC
CASSYSVTPSYNEQFF
>many|TRBV11-2|TRBJ1-1|-
TGTGCCAGCAGCTTAGGGACCACAGGGTTCGGCACTGAAGCTTTCTTT
CASSLGTTGFGTEAFF
>few|TRBV3-1|TRBJ1-1|-
TGTGCCAGCAGCCCGGTCCCGTCCACTGAAGCTTTCTTT
CASSPVPSTEAFF
>few|TRBV7-9|TRBJ1-1|-
TGTGCCAGCAGATTACGTGCGGACACTGAAGCTTTCTTT
CASRLRADTEAFF
>many|TRBV9|TRBJ1-1|TRBD1
TGTGCCAGCAGCCCGTTGACAGGGGGAGACACTGAAGCTTTCTTT
CASSPLTGGDTEAFF
>many|TRBV20-1|TRBJ1-2|-
TGCAGTGCGGATATAGGAGCTAACTATGGCTACACCTTC
CSADIGANYGYTF
>-|TRBV5-1|TRBJ2-5|-
TGCGCCAGCAGCTTGGCCGACGGCGCGGAGACCCAGTACTTC
CASSLADGAETQYF
>many|TRBV5-1|TRBJ2-7|TRBD2
TGCGCCAGCAGCCCGACTAGCGGGCCTCCCTACGAGCAGTACTTC
CASSPTSGPPYEQYF
>many|TRBV11-2|TRBJ1-2|-
TGTGCCAGCAGCTTAGATCGACGTGATGGCTACACCTTC
CASSLDRRDGYTF
>-|TRBV20-1|TRBJ2-1|-
TGCAGTGCTAGAGGAGCGGGCGGCCAGCTTGAGCAGTTCTTC
CSARGAGGQLEQFF